The source of this T cell receptor beta chain is a study of siplizumab effects on memory and regulatory T cells. With respect to this clone: The antigen remains unidentified.

J was trimmed by 0 bases and V by 9 bases; bases with no gene match: 5. CDR3 length equals 13 residues. The germline V gene encodes CDR1 LNHDA and CDR2 SQIVND (reference sequence). Profiled with immunoSEQ multiplex PCR; TCRdb holds only in-frame clones, not every one. This sample has just under 85,000 clones, with roughly 89% found just once. Findings of the study overall: There was no confirmation of the suppressive function of proliferating Tregs from siplizumab cultures. Naive T cells seemed more diverse than memory cells; they also seemed major alloresponse contributors.

Sample: Tregs sorted from blood. V is TRBV19 and J is TRBJ2-7, with 7 bases identical to TRBD1. This TCR was recovered from a human donor in good health. CDR3 loop: CASGQVSSYEQYF. In DNA, the CDR3 is TGTGCCAGCGGACAGGTTAGCTCCTACGAGCAGTACTTC.